This T cell receptor beta chain was observed in a study of blood T cell repertoires in COVID-19. This CDR3 region has 13 residues. In germline, CDR1 is LNHDA, CDR2 SQIVND (reference sequence). Trimming removed 5 bases at V and 1 base at J, with 8 bases between. The protocol was immunoSEQ multiplex PCR, while the TCRdb copy is restricted to in-frame clones and leaves out a portion. The table lists 190,000 or so clones, 80% to 90% of them singletons. Sequenced material: peripheral blood. The J gene is TRBJ1-1, the V gene TRBV19; no firm D call. The receptor was derived from a man between 40 and 49 years old with active or convalescent COVID-19. CDR3 sequence (DNA): TGTGCCAGTAGTTGGTCAGAGAACACTGAAGCTTTCTTT. Its protein product is CASSWSENTEAFF.